Listed below are T cell receptor beta chains from one sample, sequenced in a study of technical replicates of blood from several donors. Generated by immunoSEQ multiplex PCR, the TCRdb table keeps only in-frame clones and is missing some. Of approximately 88,000 clones listed, 96% were seen once; the top ten hold approximately 0.3%. The sample was T cells isolated from PBMCs. The receptor set was obtained from a human donor in good health. CDR3s include the opening cysteine and the closing phenylalanine or tryptophan. The order of the fields is D gene, V gene, clone size, J gene, CDR3 protein, CDR3 DNA. The D gene is left open where the match is weak. Clone size is not always given. Where it is, it says once, few, many or a class for expanded clones.

>.|TRBV2|.|TRBJ1-3
CASREGRYGNTIYF
TGTGCCAGCAGGGAAGGGAGATATGGAAACACCATATATTTT
>TRBD2|TRBV30|.|TRBJ2-1
CAWKSGTAYNEQFF
TGTGCCTGGAAAAGCGGGACGGCCTACAATGAGCAGTTCTTC
>TRBD1|TRBV28|.|TRBJ1-1
CASSLTGESGREAFF
TGTGCCAGCAGTCTGACAGGGGAATCGGGACGTGAAGCTTTCTTT
>.|TRBV6-5|.|TRBJ1-3
CASSWNRGNTIYF
TGTGCCAGCAGCTGGAACAGGGGAAACACCATATATTTT
>.|TRBV7-6|.|TRBJ1-2
CASSLDPLSYGYTF
TGTGCCAGCAGCTTAGATCCCTTATCCTATGGCTACACCTTC
>.|TRBV19|.|TRBJ2-6
CASTPGTGANVLTF
TGTGCCAGTACCCCAGGGACTGGGGCCAACGTCCTGACTTTC
>.|TRBV7-9|.|TRBJ2-7
CASSSRDLNSYEQYF
TGTGCCAGCAGTTCCCGGGACTTGAACTCCTACGAGCAGTACTTC
>TRBD2|TRBV2|once|TRBJ2-3
CASTVRREGASTDTQYF
TGTGCCAGCACCGTGAGGCGGGAGGGAGCTAGCACAGATACGCAGTATTTT
>.|TRBV6-6|.|TRBJ2-7
CASSYPGAGYEQYF
TGTGCCAGCAGTTACCCAGGGGCTGGCTACGAGCAGTACTTC
>.|TRBV5-1|once|TRBJ1-2
CASSSEIYYGYTF
TGCGCCAGCAGCTCCGAGATCTACTATGGCTACACCTTC
>TRBD2|TRBV19|.|TRBJ2-7
CASSIMSGSYEQYF
TGTGCCAGTAGTATAATGAGCGGGAGCTACGAGCAGTACTTC
>.|TRBV7-3|.|TRBJ2-2
CASGRTTGELFF
TGTGCCAGCGGGAGGACGACCGGGGAGCTGTTTTTT
>.|TRBV2|.|TRBJ2-3
CASMPGNTQYF
TGTGCCAGCATGCCCGGGAATACGCAGTATTTT
>.|TRBV7-2|.|TRBJ1-1
CASSSTDTEAFF
TGTGCCAGCAGCTCGACAGACACTGAAGCTTTCTTT
>.|TRBV6-1|.|TRBJ2-7
CASSGHVTSEQYF
TGTGCCAGCAGTGGCCATGTTACTAGCGAGCAGTACTTC
>TRBD2|TRBV9|.|TRBJ2-5
CASSQLAGQETQYF
TGTGCCAGCAGCCAATTAGCGGGGCAAGAGACCCAGTACTTC
>TRBD1|TRBV27|.|TRBJ1-1
CASSFGTGVTEAFF
TGTGCCAGCAGTTTTGGGACAGGGGTCACTGAAGCTTTCTTT
>.|TRBV19|.|TRBJ1-1
CASSGQGAFF
TGTGCCAGTAGTGGGCAGGGGGCTTTCTTT
>.|TRBV4-2|.|TRBJ1-1
CASSHGIVRGDEAFF
TGTGCCAGCAGCCACGGGATAGTGCGGGGTGATGAAGCTTTCTTT
>TRBD2|TRBV7-9|.|TRBJ2-7
CASSSGLAGVSYEQYF
TGTGCCAGCAGCTCGGGACTAGCGGGAGTGAGTTACGAGCAGTACTTC
>.|TRBV11-2|.|TRBJ1-2
CASSLSLNEGYGYTF
TGTGCCAGCAGCTTATCCTTGAACGAGGGCTATGGCTACACCTTC
>TRBD2|TRBV5-1|.|TRBJ2-3
CASSLAAGDGDTQYF
TGCGCCAGCAGCTTGGCGGCGGGAGATGGAGATACGCAGTATTTT
>TRBD1|TRBV14|.|TRBJ1-1
CASSQLFQGQLNTEAFF
TGTGCCAGCAGCCAACTTTTCCAGGGACAGCTGAACACTGAAGCTTTCTTT
>TRBD2|TRBV7-9|.|TRBJ2-7
CASTASGGRSHEQYF
TGTGCCAGCACCGCCAGCGGCGGGAGGTCCCACGAGCAGTACTTC
>TRBD1|TRBV28|.|TRBJ1-3
CATGQGGNTIYF
TGTGCCACCGGACAGGGAGGAAACACCATATATTTT
>.|TRBV5-5|.|TRBJ2-2
CASSLAQGNTGELFF
TGTGCCAGCAGCTTGGCACAGGGTAACACCGGGGAGCTGTTTTTT
>TRBD1|TRBV6-6|.|TRBJ1-2
CASSYEGAPGYTF
TGTGCCAGCAGTTACGAGGGGGCGCCCGGCTACACCTTC
>TRBD2|TRBV6-5|.|TRBJ2-1
CATVGLAGRYEQFF
TGTGCCACCGTGGGACTAGCGGGAAGGTATGAGCAGTTCTTC
>.|TRBV5-6|.|TRBJ2-6
CASSLSTEPGANVLTF
TGTGCCAGCAGCTTGAGCACAGAGCCTGGGGCCAACGTCCTGACTTTC
>TRBD1|TRBV4-3|.|TRBJ2-7
CASSQILTGPYEQYF
TGCGCCAGCAGCCAAATACTGACAGGGCCCTACGAGCAGTACTTC
>.|TRBV7-3|.|TRBJ2-5
CASSLRLQETQYF
TGTGCCAGCAGCTTGCGACTCCAAGAGACCCAGTACTTC
>TRBD2|TRBV9|.|TRBJ2-1
CASSGGLAGYNEQFF
TGTGCCAGCAGTGGGGGACTAGCGGGATACAATGAGCAGTTCTTC
>.|TRBV5-1|.|TRBJ1-2
CASSANPTNYGYTF
TGCGCCAGCAGCGCCAATCCTACTAACTATGGCTACACCTTC
>.|TRBV6-5|.|TRBJ2-5
CASSYSGGETQYF
TGTGCCAGCAGTTACTCGGGAGGAGAGACCCAGTACTTC
>.|TRBV11-3|.|TRBJ2-7
CASSSPNQGYEQYF
TGTGCCAGCAGCTCCCCGAATCAGGGCTACGAGCAGTACTTC
>TRBD1|TRBV19|.|TRBJ1-1
CASSFSTGNEAFF
TGTGCCAGTAGTTTTTCGACAGGGAACGAAGCTTTCTTT
>TRBD1|TRBV2|.|TRBJ1-1
CASRTGPNTEAFF
TGTGCCAGCAGGACAGGGCCAAACACTGAAGCTTTCTTT
>.|TRBV5-5|.|TRBJ1-1
CASSLTGWNTEAFF
TGTGCCAGCAGCCTGACAGGCTGGAACACTGAAGCTTTCTTT
>.|TRBV11-3|.|TRBJ2-6
CASSLHSGANVLTF
TGTGCCAGCAGCTTACACTCTGGGGCCAACGTCCTGACTTTC
>TRBD1|TRBV27|.|TRBJ1-5
CASSLYGDREVGQPQHF
TGTGCCAGCAGTTTATATGGTGACAGGGAAGTGGGACAGCCCCAGCATTTT
>.|TRBV11-2|.|TRBJ2-5
CASSPRFGRGQETQYF
TGTGCCAGCAGCCCCCGGTTCGGCAGGGGCCAAGAGACCCAGTACTTC
>.|TRBV21-1|.|TRBJ2-1
CASRRYEQFF
TGTGCCAGCAGGAGGTATGAGCAGTTCTTC
>TRBD1|TRBV6-5|.|TRBJ2-7
CASRGQGAIYEQYF
TGTGCCAGCAGGGGACAGGGGGCTATCTACGAGCAGTACTTC
>TRBD2|TRBV27|.|TRBJ2-3
CASRPTSGRTDTQYF
TGTGCCAGCAGACCGACTAGCGGGAGAACAGATACGCAGTATTTT
>TRBD2|TRBV29-1|.|TRBJ2-1
CSSGDYLTYNEQFF
TGCAGCTCGGGGGACTATCTCACCTACAATGAGCAGTTCTTC